Listed here are 32 T cell receptor beta chains from one sample, sequenced in a study of OX40 agonist ivuxolimab in advanced cancers. Profiling relied on immunoSEQ multiplex PCR, and the TCRdb table lists in-frame clones only, not all of them. This sample has about 80,000 clones, with about 90% found just once. This sample comprised CD4+ or CD8+ T cells sorted from blood, obtained in a trial of the OX40 agonist ivuxolimab. Receptor source: an adult with an advanced solid tumor such as melanoma, head and neck, liver or kidney cancer.

The chain links TRBV7-9 to TRBJ2-7; TRBD1 matches at 8 bases. The CDR3 loop spans 15 amino acids. Germline trimming cut 5 bases from V and 5 bases from J; bases unmatched to any gene: 11. Germline CDR1 and CDR2: SEHNR and FQNEAQ (reference sequence). The chain's CDR3 is CASSRVQGAFHEQYF. Here the CDR3 DNA reads TGTGCCAGCAGCCGGGTCCAGGGGGCTTTCCACGAGCAGTACTTC.

This rearrangement joins TRBV2 to TRBJ1-6; no firm D call. The CDR3 sequence is 13 residues long. Germline lookup yields CDR1 SNHLY and CDR2 FYNNEI. V was pared by 8 bases and J by 0 bases, with 5 bases between. This chain's CDR3 is CASPSSYNSPLHF. The CDR3 DNA is TGTGCCAGCCCGAGCTCCTATAATTCACCCCTCCACTTT. The entire variable domain, with the rest obtained from reference TRBV2 and TRBJ1-6, is as follows: EPEVTQTPSHQVTQMGQEVILRCVPISNHLYFYWYRQILGQKVEFLVSFYNNEISEKSEIFDDQFSVERPDGSNFTLKIRSTKLEDSAMYFCASPSSYNSPLHFGNGTRLTVT.

The CDR3 DNA follows: TGCGCCAGCAGTGCGAGTTCAAGCACAGATACGCAGTATTTT. It is translated as CASSASSSTDTQYF. The chain uses TRBV10-1 and TRBJ2-3; D gene unclear. The V end was cut by 4 bases, the J end by 0 bases, with 8 bases between. The CDR3 is 14 residues long. The germline V gene has CDR1 WNHNN and CDR2 SYGVQD (reference sequence).

This clone is judged medium-sized. The chain recombines TRBV6-4 with TRBJ2-3; 8 nucleotides line up with TRBD2. V lost 3 bases and J lost 4; bases outside the gene matches: 6. The CDR3 spans 15 residues. From germline, CDR1 is MRHNA and CDR2 SNTAGT. The CDR3 here is CASSEVGGAADTQYF. The DNA of the CDR3 is TGTGCCAGCAGTGAAGTCGGGGGGGCCGCAGATACGCAGTATTTT.

The chain employs TRBV14 and TRBJ1-1; 7 bases align to TRBD1. J gave up 4 bases and V 5 bases, and 13 bases lay outside the gene matches. The CDR3 runs to 16 residues. Looked up from germline, CDR1 is SGHDN and CDR2 is FVKESK. The CDR3 DNA reads TGTGCCAGCAGCGTAGAGACAGGGAGAATTAGCACTGAAGCTTTCTTT. This translates into CASSVETGRISTEAFF.

A remark on this clone: The same CDR3 arises from other DNA sequences in this sample as well. The V gene is TRBV19, the J gene TRBJ2-7; no clear D gene. The germline CDR1 and CDR2 sequences are LNHDA and SQIVND (reference sequence). This CDR3 has 13 residues. With 1 base removed from V and 3 bases from J, the gap between germline ends came to 7 bases. The CDR3 DNA reads as TGTGCCAGTAGTATAGCGGGCGGCTACGAGCAGTACTTC. Translation: CASSIAGGYEQYF.

The rearrangement joins TRBV2 to TRBJ1-1; the match to TRBD1 covers 7 bases. This CDR3 region has 17 residues. Germline CDR1 is SNHLY and CDR2 is FYNNEI. V was clipped by 0 bases and J by 1 base; unmatched bases: 8. The CDR3 region has the DNA TGTGCCAGCAGTGAAGCGCTTGACAGGGAAGAGAACACTGAAGCTTTCTTT. Protein: CASSEALDREENTEAFF. Supplemented by reference TRBV2 and TRBJ1-1, the full variable domain reads EPEVTQTPSHQVTQMGQEVILRCVPISNHLYFYWYRQILGQKVEFLVSFYNNEISEKSEIFDDQFSVERPDGSNFTLKIRSTKLEDSAMYFCASSEALDREENTEAFFGQGTRLTVV.

The chain combines TRBV6-5 with TRBJ2-3, with D perhaps assigned TRBD1 or TRBD2 (5 bases each). This CDR3 comprises 15 residues. CDR1 MNHEY and CDR2 SVGAGI come from the germline V gene. Deletions cut 2 bases from V and 1 base from J, with 10 bases between. For the CDR3, the DNA is TGTGCCAGCAGTTACATACAGGAGGGCACAGATACGCAGTATTTT. This sequence encodes CASSYIQEGTDTQYF.

The table lists this clone with a few counts. The V gene is TRBV9, the J gene TRBJ2-7; TRBD2 might be the D (5 bases). The germline CDR1 and CDR2 sequences are SGDLS and YYNGEE. V lost 2 bases to trimming and J lost 0 bases, with 12 bases between them. The CDR3 covers 15 residues. The CDR3 nucleotides are TGTGCCAGCAGCGTTTTGGGAGATCCCTCCTACGAGCAGTACTTC. Its translation is CASSVLGDPSYEQYF. The full variable domain, its missing parts supplied by reference TRBV9 and TRBJ2-7, is DSGVTQTPKHLITATGQRVTLRCSPRSGDLSVYWYQQSLDQGLQFLIQYYNGEERAKGNILERFSAQQFPDLHSELNLSSLELGDSALYFCASSVLGDPSYEQYFGPGTRLTVT.

This clone was observed a handful of times. This chain uses TRBV20-1 with TRBJ1-1; TRBD1 might be the D (5 bases). This CDR3 spans 11 amino acids. CDR1 is DFQATT and CDR2 is SNEGSKA in the germline V gene (reference sequence). Between the trimmed V and J ends, which lost 2 bases and 5 bases, there was a span of 6 bases. The CDR3 sequence: CSARSGTEAFF. The CDR3 bases are TGCAGTGCTAGATCAGGGACTGAAGCTTTCTTT.

This clone was counted once. The chain couples TRBV27 to TRBJ2-1, with 7 positions matching TRBD1. This CDR3 region has 14 residues. Germline V CDR1 and CDR2: MNHEY, SMNVEV (reference sequence). Losses at the gene ends were 6 bases for V and 1 base for J; bases not matched to a gene: 3. CDR3 amino acids: CASRQGSSYNEQFF. The CDR3 region has the DNA TGTGCCAGCAGACAGGGGTCATCCTACAATGAGCAGTTCTTC.

The rearrangement uses TRBV30 and TRBJ2-2; possible D gene TRBD1, 5 bases. V gave up 0 bases and J gave up 3 bases, with 14 bases separating them. CDR1 and CDR2 from the germline V gene are GTSNPN and SVGIG (reference sequence). The CDR3 is 16 residues long. The CDR3 coding sequence is TGTGCCTGGAGTGTAAGAGAGAGACAGTACACCGGGGAGCTGTTTTTT. This sequence encodes CAWSVRERQYTGELFF.

V and J are TRBV13 and TRBJ2-1; D gene ambiguous. Trimming took 1 base from V and 12 from J, leaving 7 bases between them. The CDR3 runs to 11 residues. Germline V gene data show CDR1 as PRHDT and CDR2 as FYEKMQ (reference sequence). CDR3 residues: CASSLASAQFF. The CDR3 DNA reads as TGTGCCAGCAGCTTAGCCAGCGCGCAGTTCTTC.

The chain links TRBV11-2 to TRBJ2-2; TRBD1 agrees at 7 bases. J lost 4 bases, V lost 2 bases, and 7 bases had no gene match. This CDR3 region has 16 residues. The germline CDR1 and CDR2 sequences are SGHAT and FQNNGV. CDR3 bases: TGTGCCAGCAGCTTAATTACAGGGGCGCCCACCGGGGAGCTGTTTTTT. Its protein product is CASSLITGAPTGELFF. Together with reference TRBV11-2 and TRBJ2-2, the CDR3 gives the full variable domain: EAGVAQSPRYKIIEKRQSVAFWCNPISGHATLYWYQQILGQGPKLLIQFQNNGVVDDSQLPKDRFSAERLKGVDSTLKIQPAKLEDSAVYLCASSLITGAPTGELFFGEGSRLTVL.

This rearrangement joins TRBV10-2 to TRBJ1-2, with a possible D match to TRBD1 (6 bases). The CDR3 runs to 15 residues. Trimming pared 0 bases from V and 8 bases from J, leaving 16 bases between. Germline V gives CDR1 WSHSY, CDR2 SAAADI. The chain's CDR3 is CASSESGVRDKGYTF. CDR3 coding DNA: TGCGCCAGCAGTGAGTCCGGGGTAAGGGACAAAGGCTACACCTTC.

The CDR3 region is CASSGANTEAFF. In nucleotides, the CDR3 is TGCGCCAGCAGTGGCGCTAACACTGAAGCTTTCTTT. The J gene is TRBJ1-1, the V gene TRBV10-1, with D hard to call. Germline CDR1 is WNHNN and CDR2 is SYGVQD (reference sequence). The CDR3 totals 12 residues. V gave up 4 bases and J gave up 2 bases, with 5 bases separating them.

This clone has only a few counts. The rearrangement uses TRBV9 and TRBJ1-2, with 8 positions matching TRBD1. J was trimmed by 4 bases and V by 4 bases; bases with no gene match: 6. The CDR3 totals 14 residues. Germline assignment: CDR1 SGDLS and CDR2 YYNGEE. The CDR3 sequence: CASSPGQGLYGYTF. For the CDR3, the DNA is TGTGCCAGCAGCCCCGGACAGGGCCTCTATGGCTACACCTTC.

This clone was counted once. The chain combines TRBV6-6 with TRBJ2-5; TRBD1 matches 10 bases. The CDR3 contains 14 residues. Unmatched junction bases numbered 2, after V lost 0 bases and J lost 7 bases. The germline V gene encodes CDR1 MNHNY and CDR2 SVGAGI (reference sequence). CDR3 in amino acids: CASSYSGTGVTQYF. CDR3 nucleotides: TGTGCCAGCAGTTACTCCGGGACAGGGGTGACCCAGTACTTC.

This chain connects TRBV5-1 to TRBJ1-2; TRBD1 matches at 7 bases. In germline, CDR1 is SGHRS, CDR2 YFSETQ. With 4 bases clipped from V and 8 bases from J, the junction kept 5 bases outside the gene matches. CDR3 size: 12 residues. CDR3 sequence (DNA): TGCGCCAGCAGCGGCACAGGGGAGGGCTACACCTTC. Amino acids: CASSGTGEGYTF.

CDR3 bases: TGTGCCAGCAGGGGGCTCGGAAACACCATATATTTT. It yields the protein CASRGLGNTIYF. V and J are TRBV9 and TRBJ1-3; D may be TRBD1 (5 bases). There are 12 residues in the CDR3. V dropped 5 bases and J dropped 4 bases, with 7 bases sitting between them. The germline V gene has CDR1 SGDLS and CDR2 YYNGEE.

V and J are TRBV27 and TRBJ1-1; weak D call: TRBD1 (6 bases). V was trimmed by 2 bases and J by 4 bases, leaving 23 bases between them. CDR1 and CDR2 (germline): MNHEY, SMNVEV (reference sequence). The CDR3 contains 18 residues. The CDR3 sequence: CASSLGVVFGGGFTEAFF. Here the CDR3 DNA reads TGTGCCAGCAGTTTAGGGGTTGTGTTTGGAGGGGGATTCACTGAAGCTTTCTTT.

The chain couples TRBV19 to TRBJ2-7, with TRBD2 matching over 9 bases. The CDR3 extends over 15 amino acids. V lost 3 bases to trimming and J lost 3 bases; unmatched junction nucleotides: 6. Looked up from germline, CDR1 is LNHDA and CDR2 is SQIVND (reference sequence). The CDR3: CASSIWASGVYEQYF. In nucleotides, the CDR3 is TGTGCCAGTAGTATCTGGGCTAGCGGGGTCTACGAGCAGTACTTC.

This clone was seen only once. The chain joins TRBV2 to TRBJ2-7; weak D call: TRBD2 (7 bases). The ends were cut back, 9 bases at V and 7 bases at J, with 19 bases in the middle. Germline assignment: CDR1 SNHLY and CDR2 FYNNEI. CDR3 length: 13 amino acids. The CDR3 region has the DNA TGTGCCAGTACGACAGGTGGGGAGGGGGAGCAGTACTTC. Its protein is CASTTGGEGEQYF.

V is TRBV4-1 and J is TRBJ2-5; possibly TRBD2 for D (6 bases). The germline V and J ends were trimmed by 1 base and 0 bases, with 12 bases remaining between them. Germline V gene data show CDR1 as MGHRA and CDR2 as YSYEKL. This CDR3 has 16 residues. The CDR3: CASSQGGTEYQETQYF. CDR3 DNA: TGCGCCAGCAGCCAAGGAGGGACTGAGTACCAAGAGACCCAGTACTTC.

This clone showed up just once. The V and J genes are TRBV7-2 and TRBJ2-7; 9 nucleotides line up with TRBD1. Per the germline V gene, CDR1 is SGHTA and CDR2 is FQGNSA. The CDR3 is made up of 16 amino acids. V lost 5 bases and J lost 4; bases outside the gene matches: 12. The chain's CDR3 is CASSAPDRGLWYEQYF. The CDR3 DNA follows: TGTGCCAGCAGCGCCCCGGACAGGGGTTTATGGTACGAGCAGTACTTC.

The gene calls are TRBV28 and TRBJ2-7; D is ambiguous. The CDR3 totals 13 residues. Germline CDR1 MDHEN, CDR2 SYDVKM. The germline V and J ends were trimmed by 5 bases and 1 base, with 9 bases remaining between them. The CDR3 here is CASSPSLSYEQYF. CDR3 bases: TGTGCCAGCAGTCCAAGCTTATCCTACGAGCAGTACTTC.

This chain uses TRBV12-5 with TRBJ2-1; D might be TRBD1 (5 bases). Between the trimmed V and J ends, which lost 7 bases and 7 bases, there was a span of 11 bases. Per germline, CDR1 LGHNT and CDR2 FRNRAP. This CDR3 spans 12 amino acids. The CDR3: CASEWGSNEQFF. The CDR3 bases are TGTGCTAGTGAGTGGGGCTCGAATGAGCAGTTCTTC. Full variable domain (remainder filled in from reference TRBV12-5 and TRBJ2-1): DARVTQTPRHKVTEMGQEVTMRCQPILGHNTVFWYRQTMMQGLELLAYFRNRAPLDDSGMPKDRFSAEMPDATLATLKIQPSEPRDSAVYFCASEWGSNEQFFGPGTRLTVL.

As to this clone: Additional DNA sequences in this sample encode the identical CDR3. This chain's CDR3 is CASRPGQGAYEQYF. CDR3 sequence (DNA): TGTGCCAGCAGACCGGGGCAGGGGGCCTACGAGCAGTACTTC. The chain combines TRBV13 with TRBJ2-7; 7 bases agree with TRBD1. The CDR3 totals 14 residues. Looked up from germline, CDR1 is PRHDT and CDR2 is FYEKMQ (reference sequence). V lost 6 bases, J lost 2 bases, and 7 bases stayed unmatched.

The V and J genes are TRBV7-6 and TRBJ2-3; 7 bases map to TRBD2. The CDR3 sequence is 14 residues long. The trim removed 4 bases at V and 3 bases at J, leaving 4 bases unmatched. Germline CDR1 SGHVS, CDR2 FNYEAQ. CDR3 nucleotide sequence: TGTGCCAGCAGCTACGGACTAGGAACAGATACGCAGTATTTT. Residues: CASSYGLGTDTQYF.

The chain has TRBV7-8 and TRBJ2-7; D is possibly TRBD1 (5 bases). In germline, CDR1 is SGHVS, CDR2 FQNEAQ. The CDR3 runs to 14 residues. Trimming cost V 7 bases and J 2 bases, with 15 bases left between them. The CDR3 loop reads CASTLTVMTYEQYF. Here the CDR3 DNA reads TGTGCCAGCACCTTGACAGTGATGACCTACGAGCAGTACTTC.

The V gene is TRBV7-8, the J gene TRBJ1-5; perhaps TRBD1 as D (5 bases). The CDR3 has 15 residues. The germline V and J ends were trimmed by 1 base and 2 bases, with 9 bases remaining between them. Germline loops: CDR1 SGHVS, CDR2 FQNEAQ. The CDR3 DNA is TGTGCCAGCAGCTTAGGTAGGGGACGCAATCAGCCCCAGCATTTT. It yields the protein CASSLGRGRNQPQHF.

This clone is labeled as medium-sized. The gene calls are TRBV7-6 and TRBJ2-7; 9 bases fit TRBD1. J was trimmed by 6 bases and V by 5 bases; bases with no gene match: 8. Germline V gene lookup returns CDR1 SGHVS and CDR2 FNYEAQ. CDR3 size: 14 residues. In DNA form, the CDR3 reads TGTGCCAGCAGCGCGGGACAGGGTACCAGCGAGCAGTACTTC. It codes for CASSAGQGTSEQYF.